This T cell receptor (beta chain) was sequenced for a study of OX40 agonist ivuxolimab in advanced cancers. Study in general: Patients receiving dose escalation had hepatocellular carcinoma, melanoma, renal cell or head and neck cancer. Three dose-escalation patients had partial responses: one with hepatocellular carcinoma and two with cutaneous melanoma.

Enrollment shut out patients with autoimmune disease history or systemic immunosuppression. Regarding this clone: The target antigen is unknown.

Study outcomes and limitations: Also present in some nonresponders was a low level of normalized T-cell clonal expansion.

With 3 bases removed from V and 3 bases from J, the gap between germline ends came to 16 bases. The CDR3 loop spans 15 amino acids. Looked up from germline, CDR1 is SGHDT and CDR2 is YYEEEE. Sequenced by immunoSEQ multiplex PCR; TCRdb stores in-frame clones only, minus some. The table lists tens of thousands of clones, 85% to 95% of them singletons. The V and J genes are TRBV5-6 and TRBJ2-7; possible D gene TRBD1, 6 bases. The specimen was CD4+ or CD8+ T cells sorted from blood, collected in a trial of the OX40 agonist ivuxolimab. The source is an adult with an advanced solid tumor such as melanoma, head and neck, liver or kidney cancer. CDR3 in amino acids: CASSSSPGEGYEQYF. The CDR3 region has the DNA TGTGCCAGCAGCTCAAGTCCAGGGGAAGGCTACGAGCAGTACTTC.